A single sample gave rise to the 16 T cell receptor beta chains below, sequenced in a study of T cell repertoires in cytomegalovirus infection. TCRdb reprocessed the reads via MiXCR and lists one record per CDR3 protein. The sample includes 350,000 to 550,000 distinct CDR3 sequences, approximately 31% of them seen just once. Sequenced: PBMCs. All receptors derive from a human donor in good health (CMV status not recorded). Some clones in this sample may be carry-over from other donors' samples.

The chain joins TRBV6-2 or TRBV6-3 to TRBJ1-1; tentatively, D is TRBD1 (5 bases). CDR3 length: 16 amino acids. V gave up 4 bases and J gave up 1 base, with 16 bases separating them. From germline, CDR1 is MNHEY and CDR2 SVGEGT. CDR3 sequence (DNA): TGTGCCAGCAGTTCGACGCCGGGACGGGAGAACACTGAAGCTTTCTTT. It specifies CASSSTPGRENTEAFF.

This clonotype has only a few counts. The chain couples TRBV4-2 to TRBJ2-1; D call uncertain. In germline, CDR1 is LGHNA, CDR2 YNFKEQ. This CDR3 region has 16 residues. V was pared by 1 base and J by 0 bases, with 10 bases between. The CDR3 region has the DNA TGTGCCAGCAGCCAAGGATCCAGGAGCTCCTACAATGAGCAGTTCTTC. It encodes CASSQGSRSSYNEQFF.

This clonotype came up many times. The rearrangement joins TRBV7-2 to TRBJ1-3; D perhaps matches TRBD1 (5 bases). This CDR3 has 14 amino acids. CDR1 and CDR2 (germline): SGHTA, FQGNSA. With 5 bases removed from V and 4 bases from J, the gap between germline ends came to 12 bases. CDR3 nucleotide sequence: TGTGCCAGCAGCCACGGGGGGAGGGGAAACACCATATATTTT. This gives the protein CASSHGGRGNTIYF.

V usage is TRBV12-3 or TRBV12-4 and J usage is TRBJ2-3; perhaps TRBD2 as D (5 bases). With 5 bases removed from V and 0 bases from J, the gap between germline ends came to 12 bases. The CDR3 spans 15 residues. CDR3 bases: TGTGCCAGCAGTCTGGACGGAGGTAGCACAGATACGCAGTATTTT. Protein sequence: CASSLDGGSTDTQYF.

Only a few counts were recorded for this clonotype. V usage is TRBV20-1 and J usage is TRBJ2-3, with TRBD2 as a possible D gene (6 bases). CDR3 length: 16 residues. Per the germline V gene, CDR1 is DFQATT and CDR2 is SNEGSKA (reference sequence). Trimming cost V 5 bases and J 4 bases, with 22 bases left between them. CDR3 in amino acids: CSAQRVGGGAPDTQYF. CDR3 coding DNA: TGCAGTGCTCAAAGGGTGGGAGGTGGGGCACCAGATACGCAGTATTTT.

This clonotype was detected many times. The chain has TRBV28 and TRBJ2-3; 14 bases align to TRBD2. The germline V gene has CDR1 MDHEN and CDR2 SYDVKM. This CDR3 has 16 amino acids. V lost 6 bases and J lost 3; bases outside the gene matches: 5. In DNA form, the CDR3 reads TGTGCCAGCAGGAGGACTAGCGGGGGGATTACAGATACGCAGTATTTT. It encodes CASRRTSGGITDTQYF.

The gene calls are TRBV18 and TRBJ1-2; no clear D gene. Per germline, CDR1 KGHSH and CDR2 LQKENI. The CDR3 loop spans 14 amino acids. Trimming took off 2 bases at V and 3 bases at J, with 10 bases between the two ends. This CDR3 is CASSPVGSDYGYTF. The CDR3 DNA sequence: TGTGCCAGCTCACCAGTAGGTAGCGACTATGGCTACACCTTC.

This clonotype was picked up many times. The rearrangement links TRBV7-2 to TRBJ1-2; 7 nucleotides agree with TRBD1. Germline CDR1 and CDR2: SGHTA and FQGNSA. Unmatched junction bases numbered 11, after V lost 5 bases and J lost 8 bases. The CDR3 contains 14 residues. The CDR3 protein is CASSKATGSGGYTF. CDR3 bases: TGTGCCAGCAGCAAAGCGACAGGGTCTGGAGGCTACACCTTC.

This clonotype turned up a few times. This chain links TRBV4-3 with TRBJ2-4; 9 positions agree with TRBD1. CDR1 and CDR2 (germline): LGHNA, YSLEER. The CDR3 is 15 residues long. Trimming removed 0 bases from V and 9 bases from J; junction bases left unmatched: 6. DNA for the CDR3: TGCGCCAGCAGCCAAGATCGGACAGGGGAGGTCATTCAGTACTTC. The encoded protein is CASSQDRTGEVIQYF.

The rearrangement joins TRBV2 to TRBJ2-3; D might be TRBD1 (5 bases). The CDR3 is 14 amino acids. Germline lookup yields CDR1 SNHLY and CDR2 FYNNEI. V was pared by 4 bases and J by 2 bases, with 10 bases between. This CDR3 is CASSGDSITDTQYF. DNA of the CDR3: TGTGCCAGCAGTGGAGACAGTATCACAGATACGCAGTATTTT.

This clonotype was counted only a few times. The chain combines TRBV11-2 with TRBJ2-3, with 12 bases matching TRBD2. The junction had 5 bases not matched to a gene; V was cut back by 6 bases and J by 4 bases. CDR3 length: 15 residues. CDR1 and CDR2 from the germline V gene are SGHAT and FQNNGV. CDR3 loop: CASSSSGGGSDTQYF. The CDR3 nucleotides are TGTGCCAGCAGTTCTAGCGGGGGGGGTTCAGATACGCAGTATTTT.

This chain joins TRBV6-2 or TRBV6-3 and TRBJ2-3; a weak D match, TRBD1 (6 bases). The CDR3 totals 18 residues. V lost 6 bases, J lost 0 bases, and 22 bases lay in between. CDR1 and CDR2 from the germline V gene are MNHEY and SVGEGT. DNA of the CDR3: TGTGCCAGCAGCTACGAAACCGGGACACTTTTTAGCACAGATACGCAGTATTTT. Protein: CASSYETGTLFSTDTQYF.

This clonotype was detected many times. V and J are TRBV12-3 or TRBV12-4 and TRBJ1-1; D is unclear. The ends were cut back, 5 bases at V and 3 bases at J, with 13 bases in the middle. The CDR3 covers 14 residues. CDR3 sequence reads: CASSPSGIDTEAFF. The CDR3 DNA follows: TGTGCCAGCAGTCCCTCTGGAATCGACACTGAAGCTTTCTTT.

Many counts were recorded for this clonotype. The gene calls are TRBV7-4 and TRBJ2-7; 9 bases agree with TRBD1. The CDR3 extends over 13 amino acids. Trimming cost V 3 bases and J 5 bases; bases outside gene matches: 2. CDR1 and CDR2 from the germline V gene are SGHVT and SQSDAQ. DNA of the CDR3: TGTGCCAGCAGCTTGGACAGGGGTAACGAGCAGTACTTC. Translated, it gives CASSLDRGNEQYF.

The chain links TRBV25-1 to TRBJ1-1, with D unclear. The germline CDR1 and CDR2 sequences are MGHDK and SYGVNS. V dropped 2 bases and J dropped 1 base, with 8 bases sitting between them. The length of the CDR3 is 14 residues. CDR3 sequence: CASSEPPPNTEAFF. The CDR3 DNA is TGTGCCAGCAGTGAACCCCCGCCGAACACTGAAGCTTTCTTT.

The chain combines TRBV11-2 with TRBJ1-2, with D unresolved. This CDR3 has 12 residues. Germline-derived CDR1 and CDR2 are SGHAT and FQNNGV. V was pared by 3 bases and J by 7 bases, with 9 bases between. Written as DNA, the CDR3 is TGTGCCAGCAGCTTGGGGTTTAGTGGCTACACCTTC. Translating it yields CASSLGFSGYTF. The full variable domain, its missing parts supplied by reference TRBV11-2 and TRBJ1-2, is EAGVAQSPRYKIIEKRQSVAFWCNPISGHATLYWYQQILGQGPKLLIQFQNNGVVDDSQLPKDRFSAERLKGVDSTLKIQPAKLEDSAVYLCASSLGFSGYTFGSGTRLTVV.